A selection of T cell receptor beta chains follows, all from one sample in a study of regulatory T cells in long-lasting Graves disease. TCRdb called the multiplex PCR reads again in MiXCR, with one record for every CDR3 protein. The table lists a few hundred thousand distinct CDR3 sequences, about 14% of them singletons. The same specimen was also included in a second study, on T cells in Graves' hyperthyroidism and ophthalmopathy.

This sample comprised peripheral blood mononuclear cells (PBMCs), obtained at new diagnosis, from a patient treated with antithyroid drugs. These receptors were taken from a woman aged 50 to 60 with Graves disease. Each CDR3 is given with its conserved first and last residue. D genes are given only for firm matches. The size of a clone is reported for some rows only, either as once, few or many, or as a class for expanded clones.

>many|TRBV11-2|TRBJ2-4|TRBD1
TGTGCCAGCAGCCCACATCGGGGACAGGGGGTAGCCAAAAACATTCAGTACTTC
CASSPHRGQGVAKNIQYF
>many|TRBV20-1|TRBJ2-7|TRBD2
TGCAGTGCCCCAGCGGGAAGCTCCTACGAGCAGTACTTC
CSAPAGSSYEQYF
>NA|TRBV29-1|TRBJ2-5|NA
TGCAGCGTTGAGGTGGGCAGGGAGACCCAGTACTTC
CSVEVGRETQYF
>few|TRBV25-1|TRBJ1-1|NA
TGTGCCAGCAGTGACAGGGTTTACGCTGAAGCTTTCTTT
CASSDRVYAEAFF
>many|TRBV5-1|TRBJ1-5|NA
TGCGCCAGCAGCTTGGGCTTTGGTGAGGATCAGCCCCAGCATTTT
CASSLGFGEDQPQHF
>few|TRBV2|TRBJ1-6|NA
TGTGCCAGCCAATATTTCGGCGCATTGGGTGGCTCACCCCTCCACTTT
CASQYFGALGGSPLHF
>many|TRBV27|TRBJ2-3|NA
TGTGCCAGCAGTTTGACCCCCACAGATACGCAGTATTTT
CASSLTPTDTQYF
>few|TRBV12-3/TRBV12-4|TRBJ1-6|NA
TGTGCCAGCAGTTTTGGCAGTCATTCACCCCTCCACTTT
CASSFGSHSPLHF
>NA|TRBV2|TRBJ1-4|NA
TGTGCCAGCACTCAAGATACGGGCCCAATTAATGAAAAACTGGTTTTT
CASTQDTGPINEKLVF
>many|TRBV2|TRBJ2-7|NA
TGTGCCAGCAGTGATGGTTTTAGCGAGCAGTACTTC
CASSDGFSEQYF
>few|TRBV6-5|TRBJ1-3|TRBD1
TGTGCCAGCAGTTCAGGGGGCGCGTCTGGAAACACCATATATTTT
CASSSGGASGNTIYF
>many|TRBV28|TRBJ1-1|NA
TGTGCCAGCAGTGAGATAAAGGGCACTGAAGCTTTCTTT
CASSEIKGTEAFF
>few|TRBV6-2/TRBV6-3|TRBJ1-1|NA
TGTGCCAGCAGTTTTAGGGAGACGGGCACTGAAGCTTTCTTT
CASSFRETGTEAFF
>NA|TRBV24-1|TRBJ1-6|NA
TGTGCCACCAGTGACGGGACCTTCCTCCACTTT
CATSDGTFLHF
>many|TRBV6-1|TRBJ2-7|TRBD1
TGTGCCAGCTTTAAACACCCAAAAAACTCGGGACAGCTCCCCTTAGAGCAGTACTTC
CASFKHPKNSGQLPLEQYF
>many|TRBV24-1|TRBJ2-5|NA
TGTGCCACCAGTGATTCCACCGGGACTCAGAAAGAGACCCAGTACTTC
CATSDSTGTQKETQYF
>NA|TRBV7-9|TRBJ1-4|NA
TGTGCCACACAGGGCTTTGAAAAACTGTTTTTT
CATQGFEKLFF
>many|TRBV12-3/TRBV12-4|TRBJ1-2|NA
TGTGCCAGCAGTCCGCAAGAGATGCCGGGCTCCAACTATGGCTACACCTTC
CASSPQEMPGSNYGYTF